This T cell receptor (beta chain) was profiled in a study of shared clonotypes between healthy human individuals. Points from the study as a whole: Non-shared clonotypes were found to have lower generation probabilities than the clonotypes that were shared by all four of the sorted-subset donors. Few donors limited the genetic and exposure-history diversity represented. For naive CD4 cells, roughly 5.5% of clonotypes were shared across a handful of donors.

Naive CD8 cells lacked CD45RO and underwent positive selection for CCR7, leaving out terminally differentiated effector memory CD45RA+ cells. Sequencing was performed with immunoSEQ multiplex PCR; in TCRdb, only in-frame clones are kept and a portion is missing. The sample records some 800,000 clones, about 92% being singletons. As for this clone: Its antigen is currently unknown.

This CDR3 region has 15 residues. From germline, CDR1 is MNHEY and CDR2 SVGAGI. V shed 4 bases and J shed 4 bases, with 14 bases lying between them. Input material: naive CD8+ T cells sorted from blood. The TCR sequence derives from a man in his thirties or forties in good health. The chain links TRBV6-5 to TRBJ2-1, with D tentatively TRBD1 (6 bases). CDR3 residues: CASSSQGNPYNEQFF. Here the CDR3 DNA reads TGTGCCAGCAGTTCCCAGGGGAATCCGTACAATGAGCAGTTCTTC.